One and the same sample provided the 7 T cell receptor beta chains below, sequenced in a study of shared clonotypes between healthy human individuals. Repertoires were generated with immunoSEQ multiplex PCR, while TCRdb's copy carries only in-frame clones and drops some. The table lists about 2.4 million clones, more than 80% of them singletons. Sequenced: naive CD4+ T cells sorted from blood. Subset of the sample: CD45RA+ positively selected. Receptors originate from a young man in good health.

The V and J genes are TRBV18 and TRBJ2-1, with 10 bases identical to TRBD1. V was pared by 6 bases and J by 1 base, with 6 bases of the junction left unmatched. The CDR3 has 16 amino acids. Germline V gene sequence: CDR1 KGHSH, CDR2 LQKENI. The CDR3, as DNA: TGTGCCAGCTCCGCCGACAGGGGGCTTTCCTACAATGAGCAGTTCTTC. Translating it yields CASSADRGLSYNEQFF.

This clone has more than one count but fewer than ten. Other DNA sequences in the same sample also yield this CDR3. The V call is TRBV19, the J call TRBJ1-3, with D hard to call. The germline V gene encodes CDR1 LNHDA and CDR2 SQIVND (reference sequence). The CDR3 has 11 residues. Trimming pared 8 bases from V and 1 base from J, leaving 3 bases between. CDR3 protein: CASRSGNTIYF. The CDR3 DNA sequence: TGTGCCAGTCGGTCTGGAAACACCATATATTTT.

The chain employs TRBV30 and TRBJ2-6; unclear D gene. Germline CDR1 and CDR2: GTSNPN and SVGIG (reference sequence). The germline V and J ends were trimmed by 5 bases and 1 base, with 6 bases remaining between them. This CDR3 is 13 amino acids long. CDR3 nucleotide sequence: TGTGCCTGGGATGGTTCTGGGGCCAACGTCCTGACTTTC. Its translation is CAWDGSGANVLTF.

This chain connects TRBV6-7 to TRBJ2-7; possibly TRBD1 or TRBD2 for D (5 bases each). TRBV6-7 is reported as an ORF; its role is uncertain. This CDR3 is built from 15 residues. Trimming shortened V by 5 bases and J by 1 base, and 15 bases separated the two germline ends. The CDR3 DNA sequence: TGTGCCAGCAGTCCCCGGGACGGGCTATCCTACGAGCAGTACTTC. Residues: CASSPRDGLSYEQYF.

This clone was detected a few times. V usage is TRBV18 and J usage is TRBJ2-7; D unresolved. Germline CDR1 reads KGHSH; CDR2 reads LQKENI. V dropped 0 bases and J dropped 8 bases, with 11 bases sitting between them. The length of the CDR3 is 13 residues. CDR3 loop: CASSPPTVRKQYF. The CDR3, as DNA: TGTGCCAGCTCACCACCGACCGTACGCAAGCAGTACTTC.

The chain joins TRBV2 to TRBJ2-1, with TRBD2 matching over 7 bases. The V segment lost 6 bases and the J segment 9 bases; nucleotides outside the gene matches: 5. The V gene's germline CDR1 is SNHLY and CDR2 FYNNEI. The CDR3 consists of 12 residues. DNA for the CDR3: TGTGCCAGCAGGGGAGGGGCTGGTGAGCAGTTCTTC. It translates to CASRGGAGEQFF. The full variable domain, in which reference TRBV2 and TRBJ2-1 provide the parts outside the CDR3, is EPEVTQTPSHQVTQMGQEVILRCVPISNHLYFYWYRQILGQKVEFLVSFYNNEISEKSEIFDDQFSVERPDGSNFTLKIRSTKLEDSAMYFCASRGGAGEQFFGPGTRLTVL.

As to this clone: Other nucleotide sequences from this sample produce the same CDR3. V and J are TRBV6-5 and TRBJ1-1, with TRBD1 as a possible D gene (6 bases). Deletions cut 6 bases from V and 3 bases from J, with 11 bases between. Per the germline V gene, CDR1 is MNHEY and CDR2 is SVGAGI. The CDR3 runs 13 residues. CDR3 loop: CASSPRGDTEAFF. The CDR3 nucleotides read TGTGCCAGCAGCCCAAGGGGGGACACTGAAGCTTTCTTT.